Listed here are 32 T cell receptor beta chains from one sample, sequenced in a study of T cell responses to AZD1222 COVID-19 vaccine. Here immunoSEQ multiplex PCR was the method, and the copy in TCRdb shows in-frame clones only, minus some. The sample contains around 140,000 clones, 85% to 95% of which appear only once. Source: peripheral blood, taken on day 0 of AZD1222 vaccination. The receptors stem from an adult in good health.

J is TRBJ1-1 and V is TRBV19, with D perhaps TRBD1 (5 bases). The V gene lost 11 bases and the J gene lost 6 bases, with 19 bases spanning the gap. This CDR3 has 13 residues. Germline loops: CDR1 LNHDA, CDR2 SQIVND (reference sequence). CDR3 nucleotide sequence: TGTGCCTCCTTCTCTTGGGGGATTGCTGAAGCTTTCTTT. Translating gives CASFSWGIAEAFF.

The CDR3 coding sequence is TGTGCCAGCAGCGTACTGGCACAAAATTCACCCCTCCACTTT. It yields the protein CASSVLAQNSPLHF. This rearrangement joins TRBV9 to TRBJ1-6, with D hard to call. The CDR3 is 14 residues long. Germline values: CDR1 SGDLS, CDR2 YYNGEE. The V and J ends lost 1 base and 7 bases respectively, with 9 bases between them.

The V gene is TRBV18, the J gene TRBJ1-6; TRBD1 aligns across 10 bases. Germline V gene sequence: CDR1 KGHSH, CDR2 LQKENI. The J segment lost 9 bases and the V segment lost 6 bases, leaving 8 bases of the junction unmatched. The CDR3 spans 15 residues. The CDR3 spells CASSRGQGVGSPLHF. For the CDR3, the DNA is TGTGCCAGCTCCCGCGGACAGGGGGTAGGTTCACCCCTCCACTTT.

This chain joins TRBV10-3 and TRBJ2-7; TRBD1 agrees at 11 bases. With V trimmed by 6 bases and J by 3 bases, 7 bases remained unmatched. Germline assignment: CDR1 ENHRY and CDR2 SYGVKD. This CDR3 has 15 residues. In nucleotides, the CDR3 is TGTGCCATCAGGAGGTCGGGACAGGGGGACTACGAGCAGTACTTC. Amino acids: CAIRRSGQGDYEQYF.

This clone has a handful of counts. The CDR3 protein is CASRLARRSAQRTNEKLFF. The CDR3 DNA is TGTGCAAGTCGCTTAGCGAGGCGGAGCGCCCAAAGAACTAATGAAAAACTGTTTTTT. This chain links TRBV12-2 with TRBJ1-4. TRBV12-2 is classified as a pseudogene. This CDR3 has 19 amino acids.

V usage is TRBV7-9 and J usage is TRBJ2-3; D gene uncertain. Between the trimmed V and J ends, which lost 6 bases and 3 bases, there was a span of 4 bases. Germline V lookup: CDR1 SEHNR, CDR2 FQNEAQ (reference sequence). CDR3 length: 11 residues. CDR3 amino acids: CASRQTDTQYF. The CDR3 coding sequence is TGTGCCAGCAGGCAGACAGATACGCAGTATTTT.

The CDR3 here is CASSLGDRGFTGELFF. Written as DNA, the CDR3 is TGTGCCAGCAGCTTAGGGGACAGAGGTTTCACCGGGGAGCTGTTTTTT. J is TRBJ2-2 and V is TRBV7-9, with 7 nucleotides matching TRBD1. J gave up 4 bases and V 1 base, and 6 bases lay outside the gene matches. The CDR3 sequence is 16 residues long. The germline V gene has CDR1 SEHNR and CDR2 FQNEAQ (reference sequence).

The chain recombines TRBV30 with TRBJ2-1; no clear D. The V and J ends lost 2 bases and 5 bases respectively, with 4 bases between them. Germline V gives CDR1 GTSNPN, CDR2 SVGIG (reference sequence). The length of the CDR3 is 11 residues. For the CDR3, the DNA is TGTGCCTGGAGTTCGCACAATGAGCAGTTCTTC. Translation: CAWSSHNEQFF.

The CDR3 is CASNTRDSYGYTF. The CDR3 DNA is TGTGCCAGTAATACTCGGGACAGCTATGGCTACACCTTC. The V call is TRBV19, the J call TRBJ1-2; 7 nucleotides line up with TRBD1. Germline V gene lookup returns CDR1 LNHDA and CDR2 SQIVND (reference sequence). J was trimmed by 4 bases and V by 7 bases; bases with no gene match: 6. The CDR3 covers 13 residues.

This sequence joins TRBV28 and TRBJ2-1, with unresolved D. Between the trimmed V and J ends, which lost 1 base and 7 bases, there was a span of 11 bases. CDR3 length: 14 residues. The germline V gene has CDR1 MDHEN and CDR2 SYDVKM. The CDR3 region has the DNA TGTGCCAGCAGTTTATTCGGCTCGGAAAATGAGCAGTTCTTC. Amino acids: CASSLFGSENEQFF.

The genes are TRBV5-1 and TRBJ1-2, with unresolved D. V dropped 5 bases and J dropped 8 bases, with 25 bases sitting between them. CDR3 size: 16 residues. The germline V gene has CDR1 SGHRS and CDR2 YFSETQ. In DNA form, the CDR3 reads TGCGCCAGCAGGCCCCCCCAAGGACCCCTCGCTGGAGGCTACACCTTC. Protein product: CASRPPQGPLAGGYTF.

The CDR3 spells CASSQDVYGYTF. The CDR3 DNA reads TGTGCCAGCAGCCAAGATGTCTATGGCTACACCTTC. The V and J genes are TRBV3-1 (or the pseudogene TRBV3-2) and TRBJ1-2; no clear D gene. The CDR3 loop spans 12 amino acids. The germline gives CDR1 LGHDT, CDR2 YNNKEL (reference sequence). Trimming left V 0 bases short and J 4 bases short, with 3 bases between.

The J gene is TRBJ2-7, the V gene TRBV6-6; D might be TRBD1 (5 bases). Between the trimmed V and J ends, which lost 8 bases and 4 bases, there was a span of 18 bases. The CDR3 spans 14 residues. The germline CDR1 and CDR2 sequences are MNHNY and SVGAGI (reference sequence). CDR3 residues: CASGQPPYGYEQYF. CDR3 DNA: TGTGCCAGCGGACAACCTCCGTACGGATACGAGCAGTACTTC.

The chain couples TRBV12-3 or TRBV12-4 to TRBJ2-2, with a possible D match to TRBD1 (5 bases). This CDR3 is 13 amino acids long. V was clipped by 5 bases and J by 7 bases, with 11 bases between them. CDR3 in DNA: TGTGCCAGCAGTACCCAGGGAATCGGGGAGCTGTTTTTT. Amino acids: CASSTQGIGELFF.

The V gene is TRBV19, the J gene TRBJ1-1; maybe TRBD1 (5 bases). The CDR3 has 15 residues. V was clipped by 7 bases and J by 0 bases, with 15 bases between them. From germline, CDR1 is LNHDA and CDR2 SQIVND (reference sequence). The chain's CDR3 is CASTLLGQMNTEAFF. In nucleotides, the CDR3 is TGTGCCAGTACCCTACTAGGACAAATGAACACTGAAGCTTTCTTT. The full variable domain, in which reference TRBV19 and TRBJ1-1 provide the parts outside the CDR3, is DGGITQSPKYLFRKEGQNVTLSCEQNLNHDAMYWYRQDPGQGLRLIYYSQIVNDFQKGDIAEGYSVSREKKESFPLTVTSAQKNPTAFYLCASTLLGQMNTEAFFGQGTRLTVV.

This clone was detected once. This sequence joins TRBV5-1 and TRBJ2-7, with 10 bases fitting TRBD2. With 0 bases clipped from V and 2 bases from J, the junction kept 2 bases outside the gene matches. The CDR3 is 15 amino acids. Germline loops: CDR1 SGHRS, CDR2 YFSETQ. In DNA form, the CDR3 reads TGCGCCAGCAGCTTGGCTAGCGGGAGCCCCTACGAGCAGTACTTC. This gives the protein CASSLASGSPYEQYF.

The V gene is TRBV7-9, the J gene TRBJ2-3, with 12 bases aligning to TRBD2. Unmatched junction bases numbered 9, after V lost 5 bases and J lost 3 bases. CDR1 is SEHNR, CDR2 FQNEAQ, per germline (reference sequence). The CDR3 covers 17 residues. Here the CDR3 DNA reads TGTGCCAGCAGCCCGCGACTAGCGGGAGTTGGGACAGATACGCAGTATTTT. This codes for CASSPRLAGVGTDTQYF.

The rearrangement joins TRBV30 to TRBJ2-5; 7 bases fit TRBD1. V lost 1 base, J lost 7 bases, and 12 bases stayed unmatched. Germline values: CDR1 GTSNPN, CDR2 SVGIG (reference sequence). The CDR3 sequence is 15 residues long. The CDR3 nucleotides are TGTGCCTGGAGTGCTCCCTCGGGTAGGGGGCTGACCCAGTACTTC. It codes for CAWSAPSGRGLTQYF.

V usage is TRBV30 and J usage is TRBJ1-5; no definite D call. Germline V CDR1 and CDR2: GTSNPN, SVGIG (reference sequence). The length of the CDR3 is 13 residues. Trimming stripped 8 bases from V and 3 bases from J, with 14 bases between. This chain's CDR3 is CAVSRDSNQPQHF. In DNA form, the CDR3 reads TGTGCCGTGAGCCGGGATTCCAATCAGCCCCAGCATTTT.

The chain couples TRBV30 to TRBJ1-1, with TRBD1 matching 8 bases. Trimming took 2 bases from V and 4 from J; bases not matched to a gene: 9. The CDR3 covers 15 residues. Germline assignment: CDR1 GTSNPN and CDR2 SVGIG (reference sequence). CDR3 coding DNA: TGTGCCTGGAGTTCACCCGAGACAGGGGCCACTGAAGCTTTCTTT. Residues: CAWSSPETGATEAFF. Using reference TRBV30 and TRBJ1-1 for the parts outside the CDR3, the full variable domain is SQTIHQWPATLVQPVGSPLSLECTVEGTSNPNLYWYRQAAGRGLQLLFYSVGIGQISSEVPQNLSASRPQDRQFILSSKKLLLSDSGFYLCAWSSPETGATEAFFGQGTRLTVV.

This clone was detected only a few times. The gene calls are TRBV4-3 and TRBJ2-2; 7 nucleotides match TRBD2. Trimming at V came to 3 bases and at J to 1 base, leaving 5 bases not matched to a gene. The CDR3 has 16 amino acids. Per germline, CDR1 LGHNA and CDR2 YSLEER. The CDR3 region has the DNA TGCGCCAGCAGCCAGAGGCGGGAGATGAACACCGGGGAGCTGTTTTTT. It yields the protein CASSQRREMNTGELFF.

There are a few counts of this clone. V and J are TRBV6-4 and TRBJ2-3, with TRBD1 identical over 12 bases. The CDR3 length is 15 residues. V dropped 4 bases and J dropped 6; count of bases not matched to a gene: 5. Germline CDR1 and CDR2: MRHNA and SNTAGT. The chain's CDR3 is CASSASGTGGDTQYF. The CDR3, as DNA: TGTGCCAGCAGTGCCTCCGGGACAGGGGGCGATACGCAGTATTTT.

The rearrangement uses TRBV18 and TRBJ1-4; D ambiguous. The CDR3 runs to 12 residues. Germline-derived CDR1 and CDR2 are KGHSH and LQKENI. V was cut by 4 bases and J by 12 bases, with 12 bases left in between. The CDR3 region has the DNA TGTGCCAGCTCACTGACGACGGATCAACTGTTTTTT. Its translation is CASSLTTDQLFF.

The V call is TRBV9, the J call TRBJ1-1, with D hard to call. Per germline, CDR1 SGDLS and CDR2 YYNGEE. V shed 0 bases and J shed 10 bases, with 10 bases lying between them. CDR3 length equals 12 residues. Written as DNA, the CDR3 is TGTGCCAGCAGCGTAGATTCAGGACGAGCTTTCTTT. It encodes CASSVDSGRAFF.

The CDR3 protein is CATLYGTEAFF. The CDR3 region has the DNA TGTGCCACCCTCTATGGGACTGAAGCTTTCTTT. This sequence joins TRBV19 and TRBJ1-1; D uncertain. Trimming left V 10 bases short and J 5 bases short, with 11 bases between. Germline V gene sequence: CDR1 LNHDA, CDR2 SQIVND (reference sequence). The CDR3 consists of 11 residues.

The V and J genes are TRBV5-5 and TRBJ1-1, with TRBD1 matching over 9 bases. Germline trimming cut 0 bases from V and 7 bases from J; bases unmatched to any gene: 10. The CDR3 contains 16 residues. Germline V lookup: CDR1 SGHKS, CDR2 YYEKEE (reference sequence). The CDR3 region has the DNA TGTGCCAGCAGCTTGGTGGGACAGGGTGGGGAAGGTGAAGCTTTCTTT. Protein: CASSLVGQGGEGEAFF. Complete variable domain (other parts from reference TRBV5-5 and TRBJ1-1): DAGVTQSPTHLIKTRGQQVTLRCSPISGHKSVSWYQQVLGQGPQFIFQYYEKEERGRGNFPDRFSARQFPNYSSELNVNALLLGDSALYLCASSLVGQGGEGEAFFGQGTRLTVV.

This chain uses TRBV28 with TRBJ2-1; TRBD2 might be the D (6 bases). In germline, CDR1 is MDHEN, CDR2 SYDVKM. V lost 2 bases to trimming and J lost 6 bases, with 14 bases between them. The CDR3 loop spans 15 amino acids. The CDR3: CASSLGSGEVNEQFF. CDR3 DNA: TGTGCCAGCAGTTTAGGTAGCGGTGAGGTCAATGAGCAGTTCTTC.

This sequence joins TRBV7-9 and TRBJ1-2; no clear D gene. V lost 3 bases to trimming and J lost 10 bases, with 15 bases between them. The CDR3 runs 13 residues. CDR1 is SEHNR, CDR2 FQNEAQ, per germline (reference sequence). CDR3 DNA sequence: TGTGCCAGCAGCTTGCGGCAGGCCCCCAACTACACCTTC. Residues: CASSLRQAPNYTF. Full variable domain (remainder filled in from reference TRBV7-9 and TRBJ1-2): DTGVSQNPRHKITKRGQNVTFRCDPISEHNRLYWYRQTLGQGPEFLTYFQNEAQLEKSRLLSDRFSAERPKGSFSTLEIQRTEQGDSAMYLCASSLRQAPNYTFGSGTRLTVV.

The V call is TRBV10-1, the J call TRBJ2-2; 8 nucleotides align to TRBD1. Losses at the gene ends were 10 bases for V and 3 bases for J; bases not matched to a gene: 7. Germline CDR1 WNHNN, CDR2 SYGVQD (reference sequence). The CDR3 covers 14 residues. The CDR3 sequence: CAKRTGSHTGELFF. The CDR3 coding sequence is TGCGCCAAAAGGACAGGGTCACACACCGGGGAGCTGTTTTTT.

This chain connects TRBV25-1 to TRBJ2-2, with TRBD1 identical over 8 bases. CDR1 is MGHDK and CDR2 is SYGVNS in the germline V gene. The CDR3 totals 14 residues. The junction had 6 bases not matched to a gene; V was cut back by 6 bases and J by 6 bases. This CDR3 reads CASSIGQGSGELFF. CDR3 nucleotides: TGTGCCAGCAGCATCGGACAGGGATCCGGGGAGCTGTTTTTT.

The V gene is TRBV28, the J gene TRBJ1-2; D is undetermined. This CDR3 contains 14 residues. In germline, CDR1 is MDHEN, CDR2 SYDVKM. V was shortened by 5 bases and J by 5 bases, with 15 bases between the two germline ends. The DNA for the CDR3 is TGTGCCAGCAGTCCCTTAGAGCAGAATTATGGCTACACCTTC. The encoded protein is CASSPLEQNYGYTF.

This clone was picked up one time. The chain has TRBV9 and TRBJ2-3; 7 nucleotides align to TRBD2. The J segment lost 2 bases and the V segment lost 7 bases, leaving 4 bases of the junction unmatched. Germline values: CDR1 SGDLS, CDR2 YYNGEE. The CDR3 spans 13 residues. The CDR3 DNA reads as TGTGCCAGCGGGGCGGGGGACACAGATACGCAGTATTTT. Amino acids: CASGAGDTDTQYF.